The source of this TCR beta chain is a study of blood T cell repertoires in COVID-19. Germline V gene data show CDR1 as SGHTA and CDR2 as FQGNSA. The CDR3 contains 15 residues. V lost 5 bases and J lost 7; bases outside the gene matches: 12. This table comes from immunoSEQ multiplex PCR, and its TCRdb copy is limited to in-frame clones, with some not included. This sample has about 260,000 clones; around 84% occur once, and the top ten carry 4% to 5%. The material sequenced was peripheral blood. The sequence was collected from a man in his sixties with acute or convalescent COVID-19. The rearrangement links TRBV7-2 to TRBJ2-7; 9 positions match TRBD2. This CDR3 reads CASSARLAADVEQYF. Written as DNA, the CDR3 is TGTGCCAGCAGCGCCCGACTAGCGGCCGATGTGGAGCAGTACTTC. Based on the CDR3 plus reference TRBV7-2 and TRBJ2-7, the full variable domain is GAGVSQSPSNKVTEKGKDVELRCDPISGHTALYWYRQSLGQGLEFLIYFQGNSAPDKSGLPSDRFSAERTGGSVSTLTIQRTQQEDSAVYLCASSARLAADVEQYFGPGTRLTVT.